The clone carrying this TCR beta chain has ten or more counts. The antigen remains unidentified. For sorted libraries, the input was some 1 million CD4+ or CD8+ T cells. This record comes from a study of neurological immune-mediated disorders. A 10-nucleotide random UMI tagged transcripts in template-switch 5'RACE cDNA synthesis. MiXCR, run by TCRdb on the 5' RACE reads, gives a single entry per CDR3 protein. The sample gives approximately 41,000 distinct CDR3 sequences, roughly 15% of which show up once; around 3.3% is in the top ten. General study findings and limits: Expanded clones shared no identical CDR3 amino acid sequences across subjects, which suggested private TCR-beta repertoires in all groups.

The clonotype originates from a woman aged 55-70 years with HTLV-1-associated myelopathy (HAM/TSP). Sequencing was carried out using CD4+ T cells from blood.

CDR3 sequence: CSARDSQGKHGYTF. The CDR3 DNA is TGCAGTGCTAGAGATTCACAGGGTAAACATGGCTACACCTTC. The chain recombines TRBV20-1 with TRBJ1-2; perhaps TRBD1 as D (6 bases). Trimming took off 0 bases at V and 6 bases at J, with 14 bases between the two ends. CDR1 is DFQATT and CDR2 is SNEGSKA in the germline V gene (reference sequence). This CDR3 has 14 amino acids.